This T cell receptor (beta chain) was retrieved from a study of T cell responses to AZD1222 COVID-19 vaccine. Findings and caveats of the study: Spike was spanned by vaccine-associated CD4 TCRs, with dominance at 160-218 and 743-854.

This clone was picked up a small number of times. What it recognizes is unknown. V shed 2 bases and J 8 bases; nucleotides not matched to a gene: 8. Germline CDR1 reads SGHAT; CDR2 reads FQNNGV. The CDR3 spans 15 residues. Produced via immunoSEQ multiplex PCR; TCRdb's table is partial and in-frame only. The sample yields more than 45,000 clones, 84% seen once. This receptor was taken from an adult in good health. The chain employs TRBV11-2 and TRBJ2-2; 7 positions match TRBD2. The material sequenced was peripheral blood, taken on day 0 of AZD1222 vaccination. Here the CDR3 DNA reads TGTGCCAGCAGCTTATTCCTGGCGGGAGCTGGGGAGCTGTTTTTT. Protein: CASSLFLAGAGELFF. The full variable domain, its missing parts supplied by reference TRBV11-2 and TRBJ2-2, is EAGVAQSPRYKIIEKRQSVAFWCNPISGHATLYWYQQILGQGPKLLIQFQNNGVVDDSQLPKDRFSAERLKGVDSTLKIQPAKLEDSAVYLCASSLFLAGAGELFFGEGSRLTVL.